The 22 T cell receptor beta chains presented below share a single source sample, sequenced in a study of OX40 agonist ivuxolimab in advanced cancers. TCRdb's copy holds only in-frame clones and misses some; the assay was immunoSEQ multiplex PCR. The data show some 90,000 clones, about 92% seen once. The starting material was CD4+ or CD8+ T cells sorted from blood, obtained in a trial of the OX40 agonist ivuxolimab. Receptors were obtained from an adult with an advanced solid tumor such as melanoma, head and neck, liver or kidney cancer.

This chain joins TRBV7-8 and TRBJ2-5; TRBD2 is a possible D gene (6 bases). The germline gives CDR1 SGHVS, CDR2 FQNEAQ. V lost 1 base and J lost 4, with 16 bases in between. The CDR3 spans 16 residues. The CDR3 bases are TGTGCCAGCAGCTTAGGCGGAGGGATGTATCTAGAGACCCAGTACTTC. Translation gives CASSLGGGMYLETQYF.

The chain has TRBV27 and TRBJ2-2; the match to TRBD1 covers 8 bases. Germline CDR1 is MNHEY and CDR2 is SMNVEV (reference sequence). This CDR3 has 13 residues. Germline trimming cut 5 bases from V and 6 bases from J; bases unmatched to any gene: 2. The CDR3 bases are TGTGCCAGCAGTCCGACAGGGGCCGGGGAGCTGTTTTTT. Its protein is CASSPTGAGELFF.

The chain carries TRBV6-6 and TRBJ2-7; D is perhaps TRBD1 (5 bases). This CDR3 spans 13 amino acids. Trimming removed 7 bases at V and 1 base at J, with 11 bases between. CDR1 and CDR2 from the germline V gene are MNHNY and SVGAGI (reference sequence). The DNA of the CDR3 is TGTGCCAGCACGCCCACAGGATCCTACGAGCAGTACTTC. Encoded protein: CASTPTGSYEQYF.

The rearrangement uses TRBV11-2 and TRBJ2-5; the match to TRBD1 covers 8 bases. The junction had 6 bases not matched to a gene; V was cut back by 1 base and J by 11 bases. CDR1 is SGHAT and CDR2 is FQNNGV in the germline V gene. The CDR3 spans 13 residues. As DNA, the CDR3 is TGTGCCAGCAGCTTAGGGACAGGGTATGAGCAGTACTTC. Amino acids: CASSLGTGYEQYF.

The genes are TRBV15 and TRBJ2-1; 7 bases are a match to TRBD2. In germline, CDR1 is LNHNV, CDR2 YYDKDF (reference sequence). V shed 0 bases and J 7 bases; nucleotides not matched to a gene: 6. The CDR3 is 15 amino acids. The CDR3 loop is CATSRDAGLVNEQFF. The CDR3 nucleotides are TGTGCCACCAGCAGAGACGCAGGACTAGTAAATGAGCAGTTCTTC.

The V call is TRBV29-1, the J call TRBJ2-1; the D gene is possibly TRBD2 (6 bases). Germline V lookup: CDR1 SQVTM, CDR2 ANQGSEA. V lost 4 bases, J lost 6 bases, and 19 bases lay in between. The CDR3 extends over 15 amino acids. CDR3 loop: CSVVGGNLVSNEQFF. CDR3 DNA sequence: TGCAGCGTTGTGGGCGGGAATCTAGTAAGCAATGAGCAGTTCTTC.

The chain combines TRBV29-1 with TRBJ1-2; D remains unclear. Germline V gene sequence: CDR1 SQVTM, CDR2 ANQGSEA. The V end was cut by 4 bases, the J end by 3 bases, with 6 bases between. This CDR3 contains 11 residues. CDR3 amino acids: CSVVLDYGYTF. The CDR3 nucleotides are TGCAGCGTTGTCCTGGACTATGGCTACACCTTC.

Written as DNA, the CDR3 is TGTGCCAGCAGTTACTCGAACCGAGATACGCAGTATTTT. Encoded protein: CASSYSNRDTQYF. V gene TRBV6-5 combines with J gene TRBJ2-3, with D unresolved. The CDR3 is made up of 13 amino acids. Germline CDR1 reads MNHEY; CDR2 reads SVGAGI. Trimming pared 0 bases from V and 5 bases from J, leaving 6 bases between.

This clone was picked up one time. The chain combines TRBV11-2 with TRBJ2-7; D is ambiguous. CDR1 and CDR2 from the germline V gene are SGHAT and FQNNGV. V was pared by 5 bases and J by 5 bases, with 4 bases between. The CDR3 consists of 10 residues. The chain's CDR3 is CASSRNEQYF. CDR3 bases: TGTGCCAGCAGCCGGAACGAGCAGTACTTC. The full variable domain, with the rest looked up from reference TRBV11-2 and TRBJ2-7, is EAGVAQSPRYKIIEKRQSVAFWCNPISGHATLYWYQQILGQGPKLLIQFQNNGVVDDSQLPKDRFSAERLKGVDSTLKIQPAKLEDSAVYLCASSRNEQYFGPGTRLTVT.

The genes are TRBV4-1 and TRBJ2-2, with D tentatively TRBD1 (6 bases). Germline CDR1 reads MGHRA; CDR2 reads YSYEKL. This CDR3 contains 14 residues. The V gene lost 2 bases and the J gene lost 5 bases, with 9 bases spanning the gap. CDR3 nucleotide sequence: TGCGCCAGCAGCCAAATACAGGGAACCGGGGAGCTGTTTTTT. Translation: CASSQIQGTGELFF.

The genes are TRBV9 and TRBJ2-7; no firm D call. V was trimmed by 0 bases and J by 7 bases, leaving 14 bases between them. The CDR3 totals 14 residues. Germline CDR1 is SGDLS and CDR2 is YYNGEE. The chain's CDR3 is CASSVDYSLGEQYF. In DNA, the CDR3 is TGTGCCAGCAGCGTAGACTACAGCCTAGGGGAGCAGTACTTC.

This clone is labeled medium-sized (0.01 to 0.1%). The chain has TRBV4-1 and TRBJ1-1; TRBD1 matches at 9 bases. The CDR3 is made up of 14 amino acids. Germline V gives CDR1 MGHRA, CDR2 YSYEKL. V was pared by 3 bases and J by 9 bases, with 8 bases of the junction left unmatched. This CDR3 reads CASSHKTGGFKAFF. Written as DNA, the CDR3 is TGCGCCAGCAGCCACAAAACAGGGGGCTTTAAAGCTTTCTTT.

The V gene is TRBV27, the J gene TRBJ2-7; tentative D call: TRBD1 (5 bases). The V gene lost 4 bases and the J gene lost 6 bases, with 7 bases spanning the gap. This CDR3 is built from 11 residues. Germline V lookup: CDR1 MNHEY, CDR2 SMNVEV (reference sequence). The CDR3 sequence is CASSWGPEQYF. The CDR3 nucleotides read TGTGCCAGCAGTTGGGGCCCCGAGCAGTACTTC.

This chain connects TRBV27 to TRBJ1-5; no firm D call. Germline loops: CDR1 MNHEY, CDR2 SMNVEV (reference sequence). The CDR3 extends over 14 amino acids. V dropped 2 bases and J dropped 2 bases, with 7 bases sitting between them. CDR3 bases: TGTGCCAGCAGTTTAAAGGGAGGCAATCAGCCCCAGCATTTT. Protein product: CASSLKGGNQPQHF.

This chain connects TRBV7-9 to TRBJ1-1; D is possibly TRBD1 (5 bases). CDR1 is SEHNR, CDR2 FQNEAQ, per germline (reference sequence). Trimming removed 1 base at V and 5 bases at J, with 11 bases between. The CDR3 is 14 residues long. CDR3 sequence: CASSLGGPGTEAFF. The CDR3, as DNA: TGTGCCAGCAGCTTAGGGGGCCCGGGAACTGAAGCTTTCTTT.

The V and J genes are TRBV30 and TRBJ2-5; TRBD1 aligns across 8 bases. V shed 1 base and J 3 bases; nucleotides not matched to a gene: 7. This CDR3 comprises 15 residues. Germline lookup yields CDR1 GTSNPN and CDR2 SVGIG (reference sequence). The CDR3 DNA follows: TGTGCCTGGAGTGCTTCTGGGACAGGAGAAGAGACCCAGTACTTC. The encoded protein is CAWSASGTGEETQYF.

This rearrangement joins TRBV4-1 to TRBJ2-7; tentative D call: TRBD2 (6 bases). Germline CDR1 MGHRA, CDR2 YSYEKL. CDR3 length: 15 amino acids. V lost 0 bases and J 2 bases, leaving 11 bases between the germline ends. CDR3 loop: CASSQDIAAAYEQYF. CDR3 nucleotides: TGCGCCAGCAGCCAAGATATAGCGGCTGCCTACGAGCAGTACTTC.

The genes are TRBV7-9 and TRBJ1-2; no clear D. The ends were cut back, 0 bases at V and 1 base at J, with 15 bases in the middle. Germline-derived CDR1 and CDR2 are SEHNR and FQNEAQ (reference sequence). The CDR3 is made up of 17 amino acids. The CDR3 region has the DNA TGTGCCAGCAGCTTAGCGAGAGGGTGGCGGGATAACTATGGCTACACCTTC. This codes for CASSLARGWRDNYGYTF.

The rearrangement joins TRBV11-2 to TRBJ2-3; 10 bases agree with TRBD2. V was clipped by 11 bases and J by 4 bases; unmatched bases: 9. This CDR3 spans 14 amino acids. CDR1 and CDR2 from the germline V gene are SGHAT and FQNNGV. The CDR3 sequence is CAVLAGLAADTQYF. The CDR3 DNA is TGTGCCGTACTAGCGGGATTAGCGGCAGATACGCAGTATTTT.

The J gene is TRBJ2-1, the V gene TRBV9; a possible D gene is TRBD1 (5 bases). Trimming cost V 1 base and J 5 bases, with 7 bases left between them. Germline CDR1 SGDLS, CDR2 YYNGEE. This CDR3 spans 13 amino acids. The CDR3 DNA follows: TGTGCCAGCAGCGTACAGGGCCACAATGAGCAGTTCTTC. It is translated as CASSVQGHNEQFF.

The chain carries TRBV28 and TRBJ2-3; D not resolved. The germline V and J ends were trimmed by 3 bases and 8 bases, with 9 bases remaining between them. The CDR3 is made up of 12 amino acids. CDR1 and CDR2 (germline): MDHEN, SYDVKM. The CDR3 protein is CASSFSPGTQYF. CDR3 DNA: TGTGCCAGCAGTTTTTCCCCCGGTACGCAGTATTTT.

V gene TRBV4-1 combines with J gene TRBJ1-3; 7 nucleotides align to TRBD1. Looked up from germline, CDR1 is MGHRA and CDR2 is YSYEKL. The V gene end was trimmed by 3 bases and the J gene end by 1 base; junction bases not matched to a gene: 6. The CDR3 has 16 residues. CDR3 nucleotide sequence: TGCGCCAGCAGCCACCCGACAGGGAGGTCTGGAAACACCATATATTTT. This translates into CASSHPTGRSGNTIYF.